This TCR beta chain is drawn from a study of post-analysis software for immune sequencing data. Study-wide results and caveats: Diversity measured as normalized Chao1 was significantly lower in multiple sclerosis patients than in controls. Roughly 5 TRBV segments, TRBV5-6, TRBV5-1 and TRBV20-1 among them, were found more frequent in patients than controls.

Prepared libraries of TCR beta cDNA carried unique molecular identifiers. When about 0.95 to 10 million T cells were used, they gave 500,000 or so cDNA molecules. Using its own MiXCR run on the PCR reads, TCRdb lists one record per CDR3 protein. The sample holds 700,000 to 800,000 distinct CDR3 sequences, 30% seen once. Germline assignment: CDR1 SGHVS and CDR2 FQNEAQ. There are 16 residues in the CDR3. V lost 2 bases to trimming and J lost 0 bases, with 13 bases between them. Comments on this clonotype: The antigen is undetermined.

The sequence was collected from a girl between 5 and 17 years old with multiple sclerosis. This rearrangement joins TRBV7-8 to TRBJ1-1; D is undetermined. The sequenced material came from blood. The CDR3 region is CASSLRPSRLNTEAFF. Written as DNA, the CDR3 is TGTGCCAGCAGCTTACGCCCATCCCGGTTGAACACTGAAGCTTTCTTT. Combining the CDR3 with reference TRBV7-8 and TRBJ1-1 gives the whole variable domain GAGVSQSPRYKVAKRGQDVALRCDPISGHVSLFWYQQALGQGPEFLTYFQNEAQLDKSGLPSDRFFAERPEGSVSTLKIQRTQQEDSAVYLCASSLRPSRLNTEAFFGQGTRLTVV.